This T cell receptor beta chain was sequenced for a study of blood T cell repertoires in COVID-19. The overall study: Specimens from acute and convalescent COVID-19 originated in the United States, Italy and Spain. T cells, B-cell-depleted T cells, or PBMCs supplied cDNA or gDNA.

This CDR3 contains 12 residues. V gave up 3 bases and J gave up 9 bases, with 9 bases separating them. Germline CDR1 reads KGHSH; CDR2 reads LQKENI. Original methodology: Estimation of nucleated cell counts was performed using reference gene primer amplification. Sequencing used immunoSEQ multiplex PCR; TCRdb keeps in-frame clones, though not all of them. V and J calls and clone size are those listed in that table; D and trimming were worked out from the DNA. This sample has about 400,000 clones, with around 90% found just once. The sequenced sample consisted of peripheral blood. This TCR was sampled from a human donor in a cohort sampled during active COVID-19. The chain carries TRBV18 and TRBJ1-5; D call uncertain. The CDR3, as DNA: TGTGCCAGCTCACCCGCTATCGGGCCCCAGCATTTT. As protein: CASSPAIGPQHF.